This T cell receptor (beta chain) was captured by sequencing in a study of blood T cells in healthy people across ages. The V end lost 7 bases, the J end lost 1 base, and 16 bases lay between the germline ends. The CDR3 contains 15 residues. CDR1 LGHDT and CDR2 YNNKEL come from the germline V gene (reference sequence). Combining a sample-barcoded 5' primer with a J-beta primer mix, a second PCR ran for about 6 to 12 cycles. MiXCR was run by TCRdb on the 5' RACE reads, yielding one entry per CDR3 protein. The sample has some 900,000 distinct CDR3 sequences, around 30% seen once; the top ten hold 17%. No fewer than 6 million PBMCs went into each sample. Overall study findings and caveats: Whereas aged donors had fewer naive CD4+ cells, long-lived donors had more of them and higher diversity. Samples with more naive T cells showed higher observed beta diversity.

About this clonotype: What it binds is unknown.

Sequencing input: blood. This sequence was found in a woman aged 80 or over in good health. The chain couples TRBV3-1 to TRBJ1-1; D unclear. DNA for the CDR3: TGTGCCAGCATGGTAGGCCAGGCGAGGAACACTGAAGCTTTCTTT. Protein sequence: CASMVGQARNTEAFF.